This T cell receptor (beta chain) was found in a study of CXCR3-negative and CXCR3-positive naive CD8 T cells. Overall study results and limits: Naive CXCR3-positive cells had TRB CDR3s more hydrophobic than those of CXCR3-negative naive cells.

In preparing the TRB cDNA libraries, 5' RACE with UMI labels was used. For each CDR3 protein, TCRdb gives one entry from its re-call of the 5' RACE reads, without DNA. This listing includes approximately 90,000 distinct CDR3 sequences. As for this clonotype: Its antigen is unidentified.

This CDR3 has 17 residues. Germline V CDR1 and CDR2: LNHNV, YYDKDF (reference sequence). Material for sequencing was naive CXCR3+ CD8+ T cells from blood. Subset denoted: CD45RO-CCR7+CD27+CD95- naive CD8+ T cells expressing CXCR3 (TNR3+). The sequence was collected from a human donor in good health. Some clones in this sample may be carry-over from other donors' samples. This rearrangement joins TRBV15 to TRBJ1-2; TCRdb proposes TRBD1, but this gene call is untestable without DNA. CDR3 in amino acids: CATSRDFGLGGNYGYTF.